These 2 T cell receptor beta chains were sequenced from one sample in a study of OX40 agonist ivuxolimab in advanced cancers. Clones were sequenced by immunoSEQ multiplex PCR, and TCRdb holds only the in-frame ones, with some missing. Here the sample spans over 55,000 clones, about 92% being singletons. The source was CD4+ or CD8+ T cells sorted from blood, collected in a trial of the OX40 agonist ivuxolimab. The receptor source for this set is an adult with an advanced solid tumor such as melanoma, head and neck, liver or kidney cancer.

The CDR3 sequence: CASSTDRDRITGELFF. CDR3 bases: TGTGCCAGCAGTACGGACAGGGATAGGATCACCGGGGAGCTGTTTTTT. V is TRBV5-5 and J is TRBJ2-2; 8 nucleotides match TRBD1. V trimming: 5 bases; J trimming: 4 bases; junction bases outside the gene matches: 10. This CDR3 is built from 16 residues. The germline CDR1 and CDR2 sequences are SGHKS and YYEKEE (reference sequence).

The V gene is TRBV11-2, the J gene TRBJ1-2; TRBD1 matches at 11 bases. V shed 5 bases and J 2 bases; nucleotides not matched to a gene: 4. The CDR3 spans 15 residues. The germline gives CDR1 SGHAT, CDR2 FQNNGV. The CDR3 nucleotides read TGTGCCAGCAGCCCTCGGACAGGGGGCAACTATGGCTACACCTTC. Translating it yields CASSPRTGGNYGYTF.